Below are 17 T cell receptor beta chains sequenced from a single sample in a study of neurological immune-mediated disorders. TCRdb itself ran the 5' RACE reads through MiXCR, one entry per CDR3 protein. The sample contains 25,000 or so distinct CDR3 sequences, less than 15% of which appear only once. The sample was PBMCs. The receptor source for this set is a man aged 55 to 70 in good health.

This clonotype was observed many times. J is TRBJ1-5 and V is TRBV12-3 or TRBV12-4; 8 bases match TRBD1. This CDR3 contains 13 residues. V shed 7 bases and J 7 bases; nucleotides not matched to a gene: 6. The CDR3 protein is CASTQGARQPQHF. CDR3 in DNA: TGTGCCAGCACCCAGGGGGCACGCCAGCCCCAGCATTTT.

This clonotype was counted ten times or more. V gene TRBV7-2 combines with J gene TRBJ2-5, with 10 bases fitting TRBD2. The junction had 11 bases not matched to a gene; V was cut back by 5 bases and J by 5 bases. This CDR3 is 16 amino acids long. Germline CDR1 SGHTA, CDR2 FQGNSA. CDR3 residues: CASSPTSGTALETQYF. CDR3 sequence (DNA): TGTGCCAGCAGCCCTACTAGCGGGACGGCCTTGGAGACCCAGTACTTC.

In this sample, this clonotype turned up many times. The chain has TRBV12-3 or TRBV12-4 and TRBJ2-7; D tentatively fits TRBD1 or TRBD2 (5 bases each). Trimming took off 4 bases at V and 11 bases at J, with 18 bases between the two ends. CDR3 length: 13 amino acids. The CDR3 sequence is CASSSLGASHKYF. The CDR3 bases are TGTGCCAGCAGTTCCTTAGGGGCTAGCCATAAGTACTTC.

This clonotype was observed at least ten times. The V and J genes are TRBV10-3 and TRBJ1-1; D is unresolved. The CDR3 contains 13 residues. V shed 4 bases and J shed 0 bases, with 6 bases lying between them. Per germline, CDR1 ENHRY and CDR2 SYGVKD. CDR3 bases: TGTGCCATCAGTGGACTGATGAACACTGAAGCTTTCTTT. This sequence encodes CAISGLMNTEAFF.

This clonotype was observed many times. The rearrangement uses TRBV5-1 and TRBJ2-5; D is undetermined. The CDR3 extends over 14 amino acids. V was clipped by 0 bases and J by 1 base, with 7 bases between them. Germline-derived CDR1 and CDR2 are SGHRS and YFSETQ. The CDR3, as DNA: TGCGCCAGCAGCTTGGCTGACCCCCAAGAGACCCAGTACTTC. This codes for CASSLADPQETQYF.

The sample holds a few counts of this clonotype. The CDR3 is CAWKTGFVQPQHF. DNA for the CDR3: TGTGCCTGGAAGACAGGGTTTGTTCAGCCCCAGCATTTT. J is TRBJ1-5 and V is TRBV7-2; 7 bases map to TRBD1. Germline V lookup: CDR1 SGHTA, CDR2 FQGNSA. The CDR3 has 13 amino acids. V shed 11 bases and J 6 bases; nucleotides not matched to a gene: 10.

This clonotype is medium-sized in the sample. This chain links TRBV10-3 with TRBJ2-1, with 7 positions matching TRBD2. CDR3 length equals 15 residues. With 7 bases clipped from V and 8 bases from J, the junction kept 14 bases outside the gene matches. Germline V gene sequence: CDR1 ENHRY, CDR2 SYGVKD. CDR3 sequence reads: CAIKTDGAGRDEQFF. The CDR3 DNA reads TGTGCCATCAAGACCGACGGAGCGGGGAGGGATGAGCAGTTCTTC.

This clonotype was seen ten or more times. The V gene is TRBV6-2 or TRBV6-3, the J gene TRBJ1-1; no firm D call. With 0 bases removed from V and 11 bases from J, the gap between germline ends came to 19 bases. Germline CDR1 reads MNHEY; CDR2 reads SVGEGT. The CDR3 extends over 15 amino acids. The CDR3 region is CASSYSPRGSFEAFF. The CDR3, as DNA: TGTGCCAGCAGTTACTCGCCCCGGGGATCCTTTGAGGCTTTCTTT.

Note on this clonotype: This may stem from a read error, because a much larger clone lies one nucleotide away. The V call is TRBV12-3 or TRBV12-4, the J call TRBJ1-3; D gene unclear. Trimming removed 3 bases at V and 7 bases at J, with 7 bases between. CDR3 length: 12 residues. The CDR3 coding sequence is TGTGCCAGCAGTTTCAACATGAACACCATATATTTT. Encoded protein: CASSFNMNTIYF.

In this sample, this clonotype turned up many times. The rearrangement uses TRBV20-1 and TRBJ2-3; 10 nucleotides align to TRBD2. The CDR3 has 14 amino acids. Unmatched junction bases numbered 1, after V lost 2 bases and J lost 2 bases. From germline, CDR1 is DFQATT and CDR2 SNEGSKA (reference sequence). The chain's CDR3 is CSARLAGATDTQYF. The CDR3, as DNA: TGCAGTGCTAGACTAGCGGGAGCCACAGATACGCAGTATTTT.

At least ten counts were recorded for this clonotype. This chain joins TRBV12-3 or TRBV12-4 and TRBJ1-6, with unresolved D. CDR3 length: 15 residues. V lost 5 bases and J 8 bases, leaving 16 bases between the germline ends. The CDR3 coding sequence is TGTGCCAGCAGTCCCCAAACGGGGTTCGATTCACCCCTCCACTTT. Translation gives CASSPQTGFDSPLHF.

This clonotype was observed many times. The rearrangement uses TRBV7-2 and TRBJ1-1; TRBD1 matches 10 bases. The germline gives CDR1 SGHTA, CDR2 FQGNSA. The trim removed 1 base at V and 3 bases at J, leaving 2 bases unmatched. The CDR3 runs to 15 residues. The CDR3 nucleotides are TGTGCCAGCAGCTTAGATGGGACAGGGGACACTGAAGCTTTCTTT. Residues: CASSLDGTGDTEAFF.

This clonotype has ten or more counts. The chain employs TRBV20-1 and TRBJ1-1, with TRBD1 matching 7 bases. CDR1 DFQATT and CDR2 SNEGSKA come from the germline V gene (reference sequence). After removal of 5 bases from V and 5 bases from J, the junction contained 11 bases not matched to a gene. This CDR3 has 14 residues. The chain's CDR3 is CSASPGTAITEAFF. The DNA of the CDR3 is TGCAGTGCTTCTCCGGGGACAGCCATTACTGAAGCTTTCTTT.

The sample holds many counts of this clonotype. This chain connects TRBV29-1 to TRBJ2-5; D is perhaps TRBD2 (6 bases). The V gene's germline CDR1 is SQVTM and CDR2 ANQGSEA. Trimming shortened V by 7 bases and J by 4 bases, and 22 bases separated the two germline ends. This CDR3 is built from 15 residues. The CDR3 is CSATPGTERRETQYF. DNA of the CDR3: TGCAGCGCTACCCCAGGGACTGAGAGGAGAGAGACCCAGTACTTC.

V usage is TRBV20-1 and J usage is TRBJ2-1; tentative D call: TRBD2 (5 bases). The CDR3 consists of 12 residues. Trimming removed 0 bases at V and 16 bases at J, with 16 bases between. The germline gives CDR1 DFQATT, CDR2 SNEGSKA (reference sequence). The DNA for the CDR3 is TGCAGTGCTAGAGATCCCGGCCAGGAGGTCTTCTTC. It encodes CSARDPGQEVFF.

In its sample, this clonotype was seen many times. The J gene is TRBJ2-6, the V gene TRBV14, with 9 bases identical to TRBD1. The CDR3 contains 18 residues. Germline-derived CDR1 and CDR2 are SGHDN and FVKESK. V was pared by 2 bases and J by 2 bases, with 7 bases of the junction left unmatched. Here the CDR3 DNA reads TGTGCCAGCAGCCAACCGGGACAGGGAATCCCTGGGGCCAACGTCCTGACTTTC. It is translated as CASSQPGQGIPGANVLTF.

This clonotype was seen at least ten times. The chain uses TRBV5-6 and TRBJ1-5, with TRBD1 matching over 8 bases. The trim removed 2 bases at V and 6 bases at J, leaving 7 bases unmatched. Germline loops: CDR1 SGHDT, CDR2 YYEEEE. The CDR3 contains 15 residues. The CDR3 DNA reads TGTGCCAGCAGCTTAGGGCAGGGGGCGTTTCAGCCCCAGCATTTT. Residues: CASSLGQGAFQPQHF.